This T cell receptor beta chain comes out of a study of beta chain features in type 1 diabetes. For the study at large: Investigators examined 85 million to 110 million sorted cells across all samples. Study-level findings and limits: VDJ junctions in type 1 diabetes patients carried more deletions and fewer insertions. All four CD4+ subsets of Type 1 diabetes patients contained TCRB CDR3s that were moderately but significantly shorter.

The authors reverse transcribed all of the isolated RNA, so sequencing captured expressed TCRB transcripts. Each sample of naive, central memory or regulatory T cells had, on average, approximately 3.5 million reads. Repertoires were generated with immunoSEQ multiplex PCR, while TCRdb's copy carries only in-frame clones and drops some. The sample yields 300,000 to 400,000 clones, 9.6% seen once. This clone was recorded many times. What it recognizes is unknown. In germline, CDR1 is SGHAT, CDR2 FQNNGV. This CDR3 comprises 12 residues. V lost 4 bases, J lost 4 bases, and 7 bases lay in between. This chain uses TRBV11-2 with TRBJ1-2, with D maybe TRBD1 (5 bases). The specimen was central memory CD4+ T cells from blood. The source of this sequence is a man aged 30-40 years with type 1 diabetes. The CDR3 spells CASSSRVYGYTF. In nucleotides, the CDR3 is TGTGCCAGCAGCTCCAGGGTCTATGGCTACACCTTC.